This is a list of T cell receptor beta chains from one sample in a study of regulatory T cells in long-lasting Graves disease. Each CDR3 protein gets one entry after TCRdb re-called the multiplex PCR reads with MiXCR. The table lists 650,000 to 700,000 distinct CDR3 sequences, approximately 31% of them singletons. Sequenced here: peripheral blood mononuclear cells (PBMCs), sampled when the disease was refractory, from a patient treated with antithyroid drugs. These receptors all stem from a female donor with Graves disease. CDR3s include the opening cysteine and the closing phenylalanine or tryptophan. Each record gives: J gene, D gene, V gene, clone size, CDR3 DNA, CDR3 protein. The D gene is left open where the match is weak. Clone sizes are given selectively: once, few, many, or a class where the clone is expanded.

J gene: TRBJ2-7; D gene: TRBD2; V gene: TRBV6-1; clone size: few; CDR3 DNA: TGTGCCAGCAGTCGCGGGACTAGCGGGTTCTCCTACGAGCAGTACTTC; CDR3 protein: CASSRGTSGFSYEQYF
J gene: TRBJ1-2; D gene: NA; V gene: TRBV12-3/TRBV12-4; clone size: many; CDR3 DNA: TGTGCCAGCAGTTTGGGGGCGGGGGTAGTCTATGGCTACACCTTC; CDR3 protein: CASSLGAGVVYGYTF
J gene: TRBJ1-5; D gene: TRBD1; V gene: TRBV6-1; clone size: once; CDR3 DNA: TGTGCCAGCAGTCCAGCCCTTCAGGGGGGAAGCAATCAGCCCCAGCATTTT; CDR3 protein: CASSPALQGGSNQPQHF
J gene: TRBJ1-2; D gene: NA; V gene: TRBV7-9; clone size: once; CDR3 DNA: TGTGCCAGCAGCTTAGCGGGAGAAGGGACTCGGGCTAACTATGGCTACACTTTC; CDR3 protein: CASSLAGEGTRANYGYTF
J gene: TRBJ2-7; D gene: TRBD1; V gene: TRBV28; clone size: many; CDR3 DNA: TGTGCCACCAACCGGGGGACAGGGCTTAACTACGAGCAGTACTTC; CDR3 protein: CATNRGTGLNYEQYF
J gene: TRBJ2-4; D gene: NA; V gene: TRBV9; clone size: NA; CDR3 DNA: TGTGCCAGCACGCCGGGGGTAGCCAAAAACATTCAGTACTTC; CDR3 protein: CASTPGVAKNIQYF
J gene: TRBJ2-2; D gene: NA; V gene: TRBV13; clone size: few; CDR3 DNA: TGTGCCAGCGCACGACTAGCGAACACCGGGGAGCTGTTTTTT; CDR3 protein: CASARLANTGELFF
J gene: TRBJ1-4; D gene: TRBD1; V gene: TRBV12-3/TRBV12-4; clone size: few; CDR3 DNA: TGTGCCAGCAGTTTCGGGACAGGGCAAGAAAAACTGTTTTTT; CDR3 protein: CASSFGTGQEKLFF
J gene: TRBJ1-6; D gene: NA; V gene: TRBV20-1; clone size: NA; CDR3 DNA: TGCAGTGCTAGAACCGGCGAGGGGCATTCACCCCTCCACTTT; CDR3 protein: CSARTGEGHSPLHF
J gene: TRBJ2-7; D gene: NA; V gene: TRBV3-1; clone size: few; CDR3 DNA: TGTGCCAGCAGCCAGAACCCCAGCTCCTACGAGCAGTACTTC; CDR3 protein: CASSQNPSSYEQYF
J gene: TRBJ1-6; D gene: NA; V gene: TRBV7-9; clone size: NA; CDR3 DNA: TGTGCCAGCAGGGTCCAAACGTCACCCCTCCACTTT; CDR3 protein: CASRVQTSPLHF
J gene: TRBJ2-3; D gene: NA; V gene: TRBV2; clone size: NA; CDR3 DNA: TGTGCCAGCAAGTCGGACCAGGGCACGGATACGCAGTATTTT; CDR3 protein: CASKSDQGTDTQYF